The clone carrying this T cell receptor beta chain was recorded a few times. What it binds is unknown. The read stops 3 residues short of the end of the CDR3; the missing end is completed from the germline J gene. The data were obtained in a study of T cell clonality in common variable immunodeficiency. CVID meant reduced serum IgG, IgA and/or IgM plus specific antibody deficiency. Caucasian heritage predominated among both patients and controls. Donors gave roughly 5 to 8 ml heparinized peripheral whole blood. Notes on the study in general: Shared TCRbeta clones were fewer between CVID subjects than controls. Reportedly, TCR beta sequences from common variable immunodeficiency showed fewer deletions and N-nucleotide insertions.

Sequencing was performed with immunoSEQ multiplex PCR; in TCRdb, only in-frame clones are kept and a portion is missing. The sample is made up of 28,000 or so clones, none counted only once. The germline V gene encodes CDR1 LNHDA and CDR2 SQIVND (reference sequence). Losses at the gene ends were 6 bases for V and 5 bases for J; bases not matched to a gene: 12. The CDR3 totals 16 residues. This chain joins TRBV19 and TRBJ1-1; 10 positions agree with TRBD1. The source material was peripheral blood mononuclear cells. The TCR was taken from a human donor with common variable immunodeficiency. Incomplete CDR3 DNA: TGTGCCAGTAGAGGGGACAGGGGATCCCGAGGAACTGAA. Translating gives CASRGDRGSRGTE. From start to end, the CDR3 is CASRGDRGSRGTEAFF.